This TCR beta chain was identified during a study of OX40 agonist ivuxolimab in advanced cancers. The study's findings and limits: Researchers report that CD8+ T cells had, on average, more expanded clones than CD4+.

The data were produced by immunoSEQ multiplex PCR, yet TCRdb's version contains in-frame clones alone and is incomplete. In the table there are 65,000 to 85,000 clones, about 86% of which are singletons. As regards this clone: The antigen remains undetermined.

The cohort excluded patients with autoimmune disease history or systemic immunosuppression. Blood got drawn at baseline, again on cycle 4 day 1, and then on cycle 7 day 1. The TCR comes from an adult with an advanced solid tumor such as melanoma, head and neck, liver or kidney cancer. The source was CD4+ or CD8+ T cells sorted from blood, collected in a trial of the OX40 agonist ivuxolimab.

In DNA form, the CDR3 reads TGCGCCAGCAGCGGGGGTGTCAGGGGCTATGGCTACACCTTC. Protein: CASSGGVRGYGYTF. The rearrangement joins TRBV5-1 to TRBJ1-2; possibly TRBD1 for D (6 bases). CDR1 and CDR2 from the germline V gene are SGHRS and YFSETQ. V was shortened by 4 bases and J by 4 bases, with 14 bases between the two germline ends. This CDR3 contains 14 residues. The full variable domain, completed using reference TRBV5-1 and TRBJ1-2, is KAGVTQTPRYLIKTRGQQVTLSCSPISGHRSVSWYQQTPGQGLQFLFEYFSETQRNKGNFPGRFSGRQFSNSRSEMNVSTLELGDSALYLCASSGGVRGYGYTFGSGTRLTVV.